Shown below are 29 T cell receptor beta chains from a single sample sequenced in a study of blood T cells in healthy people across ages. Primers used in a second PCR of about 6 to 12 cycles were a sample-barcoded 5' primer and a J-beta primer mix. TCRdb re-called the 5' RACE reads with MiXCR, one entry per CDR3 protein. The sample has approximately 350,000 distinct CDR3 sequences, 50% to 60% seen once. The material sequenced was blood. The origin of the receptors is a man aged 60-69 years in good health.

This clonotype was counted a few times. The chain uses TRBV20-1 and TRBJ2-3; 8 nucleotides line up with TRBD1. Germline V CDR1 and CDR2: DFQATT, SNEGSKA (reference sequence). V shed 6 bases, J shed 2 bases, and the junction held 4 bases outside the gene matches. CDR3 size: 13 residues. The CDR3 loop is CSAAGGYTDTQYF. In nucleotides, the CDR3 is TGCAGTGCCGCAGGGGGCTACACAGATACGCAGTATTTT.

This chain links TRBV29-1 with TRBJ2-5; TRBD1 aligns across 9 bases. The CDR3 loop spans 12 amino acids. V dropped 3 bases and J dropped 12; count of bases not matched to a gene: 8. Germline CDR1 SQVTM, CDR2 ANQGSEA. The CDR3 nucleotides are TGCAGCGTTGACAGTTGGGACAGGGCAGAGTACTTC. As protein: CSVDSWDRAEYF. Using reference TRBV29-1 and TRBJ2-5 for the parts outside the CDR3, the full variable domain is SAVISQKPSRDICQRGTSLTIQCQVDSQVTMMFWYRQQPGQSLTLIATANQGSEATYESGFVIDKFPISRPNLTFSTLTVSNMSPEDSSIYLCSVDSWDRAEYFGPGTRLLVL.

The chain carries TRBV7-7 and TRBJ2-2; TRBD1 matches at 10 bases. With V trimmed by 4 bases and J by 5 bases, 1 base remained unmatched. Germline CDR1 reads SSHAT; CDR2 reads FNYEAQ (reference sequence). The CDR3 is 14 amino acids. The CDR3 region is CASSWDRGTGELFF. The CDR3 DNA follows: TGTGCCAGCAGCTGGGACAGGGGTACCGGGGAGCTGTTTTTT.

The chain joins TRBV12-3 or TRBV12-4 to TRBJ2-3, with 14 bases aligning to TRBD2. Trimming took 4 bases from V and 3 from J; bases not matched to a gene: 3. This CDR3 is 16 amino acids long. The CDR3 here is CASSSGTSGGTDTQYF. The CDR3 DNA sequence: TGTGCCAGCAGTTCAGGGACTAGCGGGGGTACAGATACGCAGTATTTT.

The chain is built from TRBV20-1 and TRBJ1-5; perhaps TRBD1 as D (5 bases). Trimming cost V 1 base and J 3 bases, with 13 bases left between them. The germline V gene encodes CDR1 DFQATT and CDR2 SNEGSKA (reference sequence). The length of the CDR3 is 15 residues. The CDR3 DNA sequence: TGCAGTGCTAGAGGGGGCGCCAGTCCCAATCAGCCCCAGCATTTT. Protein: CSARGGASPNQPQHF.

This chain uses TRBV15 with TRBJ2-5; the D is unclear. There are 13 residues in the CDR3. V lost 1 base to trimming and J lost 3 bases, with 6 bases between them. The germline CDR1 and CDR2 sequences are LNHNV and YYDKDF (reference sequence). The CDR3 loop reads CATSRGHKETQYF. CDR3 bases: TGTGCCACCAGCAGAGGCCATAAAGAGACCCAGTACTTC. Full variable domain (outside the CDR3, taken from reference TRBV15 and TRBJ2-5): DAMVIQNPRYQVTQFGKPVTLSCSQTLNHNVMYWYQQKSSQAPKLLFHYYDKDFNNEADTPDNFQSRRPNTSFCFLDIRSPGLGDTAMYLCATSRGHKETQYFGPGTRLLVL.

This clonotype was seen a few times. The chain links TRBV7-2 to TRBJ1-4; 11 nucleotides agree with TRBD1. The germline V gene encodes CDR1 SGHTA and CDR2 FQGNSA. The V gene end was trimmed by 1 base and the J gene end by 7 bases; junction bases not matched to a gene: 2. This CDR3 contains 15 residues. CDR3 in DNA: TGTGCCAGCAGCTTAGAAGGGACAGGGGGTGAAAAACTGTTTTTT. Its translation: CASSLEGTGGEKLFF. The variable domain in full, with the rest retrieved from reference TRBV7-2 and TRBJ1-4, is GAGVSQSPSNKVTEKGKDVELRCDPISGHTALYWYRQSLGQGLEFLIYFQGNSAPDKSGLPSDRFSAERTGGSVSTLTIQRTQQEDSAVYLCASSLEGTGGEKLFFGSGTQLSVL.

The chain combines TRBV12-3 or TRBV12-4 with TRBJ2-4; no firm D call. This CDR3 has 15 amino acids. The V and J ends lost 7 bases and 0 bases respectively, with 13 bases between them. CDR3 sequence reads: CASTQQHLAKNIQYF. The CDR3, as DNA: TGTGCCAGCACACAACAACACCTAGCCAAAAACATTCAGTACTTC.

CDR3 sequence (DNA): TGTGCCAGCACCTCCGGACAGGGGGAAAAACTGTTTTTT. It codes for CASTSGQGEKLFF. V usage is TRBV7-9 and J usage is TRBJ1-4, with 9 bases lining up with TRBD1. CDR3 size: 13 residues. Germline CDR1 reads SEHNR; CDR2 reads FQNEAQ (reference sequence). V trimming: 7 bases; J trimming: 8 bases; junction bases outside the gene matches: 5.

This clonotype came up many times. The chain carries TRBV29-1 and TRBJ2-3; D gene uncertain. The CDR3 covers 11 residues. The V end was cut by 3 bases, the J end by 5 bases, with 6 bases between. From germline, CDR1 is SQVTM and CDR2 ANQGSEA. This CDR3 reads CSVDAGDTQYF. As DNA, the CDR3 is TGCAGCGTTGATGCCGGAGATACGCAGTATTTT.

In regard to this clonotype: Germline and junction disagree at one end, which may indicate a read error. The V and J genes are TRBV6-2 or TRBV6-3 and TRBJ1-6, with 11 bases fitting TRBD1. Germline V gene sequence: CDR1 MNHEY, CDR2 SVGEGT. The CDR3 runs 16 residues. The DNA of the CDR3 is TGTGCCAGCAGCCTCGGACAGGGGGCGAATAATCCACCCCTCCACTTT. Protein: CASSLGQGANNPPLHF.

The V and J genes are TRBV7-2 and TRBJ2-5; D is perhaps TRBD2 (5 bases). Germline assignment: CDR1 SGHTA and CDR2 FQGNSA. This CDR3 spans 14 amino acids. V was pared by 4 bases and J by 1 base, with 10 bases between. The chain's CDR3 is CASSSTRSQETQYF. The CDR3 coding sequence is TGTGCCAGCAGCTCAACTAGAAGCCAAGAGACCCAGTACTTC.

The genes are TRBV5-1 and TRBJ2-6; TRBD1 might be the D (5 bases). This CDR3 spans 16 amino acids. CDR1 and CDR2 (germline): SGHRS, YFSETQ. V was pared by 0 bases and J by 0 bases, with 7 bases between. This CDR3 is CASSLEQASGANVLTF. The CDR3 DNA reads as TGCGCCAGCAGCTTGGAACAGGCCTCTGGGGCCAACGTCCTGACTTTC.

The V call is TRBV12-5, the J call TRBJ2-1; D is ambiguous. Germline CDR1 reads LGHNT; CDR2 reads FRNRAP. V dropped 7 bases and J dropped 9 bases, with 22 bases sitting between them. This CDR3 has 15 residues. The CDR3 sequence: CASDHVDGENSEQFF. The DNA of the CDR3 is TGTGCTAGTGACCATGTAGACGGAGAAAACAGTGAGCAGTTCTTC.

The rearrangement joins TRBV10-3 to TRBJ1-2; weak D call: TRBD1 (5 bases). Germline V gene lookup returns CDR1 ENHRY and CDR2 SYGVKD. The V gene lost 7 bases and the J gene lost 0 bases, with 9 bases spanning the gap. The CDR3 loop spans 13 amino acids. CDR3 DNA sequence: TGTGCCATCATGGGGGGTGCTAACTATGGCTACACCTTC. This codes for CAIMGGANYGYTF.

The CDR3 reads CASKTTGTDSYEQYF. CDR3 DNA sequence: TGCGCCAGCAAAACGACCGGGACGGACTCCTACGAGCAGTACTTC. This rearrangement joins TRBV5-1 to TRBJ2-7; tentatively, D is TRBD1 or TRBD2 (5 bases each). CDR3 length equals 15 residues. Between the trimmed V and J ends, which lost 6 bases and 0 bases, there was a span of 16 bases. Germline V gene data show CDR1 as SGHRS and CDR2 as YFSETQ.

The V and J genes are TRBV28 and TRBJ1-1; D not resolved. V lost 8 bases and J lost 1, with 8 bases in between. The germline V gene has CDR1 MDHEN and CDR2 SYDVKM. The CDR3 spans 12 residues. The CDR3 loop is CASGSGNTEAFF. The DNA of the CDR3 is TGTGCCAGCGGCTCAGGGAACACTGAAGCTTTCTTT.

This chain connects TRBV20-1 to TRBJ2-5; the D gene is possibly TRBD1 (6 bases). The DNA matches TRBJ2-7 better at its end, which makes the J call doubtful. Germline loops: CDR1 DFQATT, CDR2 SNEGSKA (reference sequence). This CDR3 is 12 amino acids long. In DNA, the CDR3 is TGCAGTGCCAGGATTAGCAGGGGCGAGCAGTACTTC. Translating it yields CSARISRGEQYF.

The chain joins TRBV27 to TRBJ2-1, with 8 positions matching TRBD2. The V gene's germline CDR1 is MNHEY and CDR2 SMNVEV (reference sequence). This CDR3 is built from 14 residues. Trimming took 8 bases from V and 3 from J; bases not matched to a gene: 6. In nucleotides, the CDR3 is TGTGCCAGCCGCCTGAGCGGGGGCTACAATGAGCAGTTCTTC. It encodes CASRLSGGYNEQFF.

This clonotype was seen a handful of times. The CDR3 DNA follows: TGTGCCAGCACCTTGGGTAGCGGGGGGCTCTACGAGCAGTACTTC. Its protein is CASTLGSGGLYEQYF. This chain joins TRBV3-1 and TRBJ2-7; 10 bases are a match to TRBD2. There are 15 residues in the CDR3. Germline-derived CDR1 and CDR2 are LGHDT and YNNKEL (reference sequence). J was trimmed by 3 bases and V by 7 bases; bases with no gene match: 9.

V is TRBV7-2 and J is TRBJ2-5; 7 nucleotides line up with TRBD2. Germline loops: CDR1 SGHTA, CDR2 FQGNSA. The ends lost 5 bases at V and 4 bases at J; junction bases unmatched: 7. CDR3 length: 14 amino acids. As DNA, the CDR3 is TGTGCCAGCAGCCAAGCGGGGCGGCTAGAGACCCAGTACTTC. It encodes CASSQAGRLETQYF.

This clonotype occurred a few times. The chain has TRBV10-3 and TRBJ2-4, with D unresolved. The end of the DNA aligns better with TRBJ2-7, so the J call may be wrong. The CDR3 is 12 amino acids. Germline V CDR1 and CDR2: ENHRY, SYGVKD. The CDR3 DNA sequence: TGTGCCATCAGTGAGACCACGAACGAGCAGTACTTC. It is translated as CAISETTNEQYF.

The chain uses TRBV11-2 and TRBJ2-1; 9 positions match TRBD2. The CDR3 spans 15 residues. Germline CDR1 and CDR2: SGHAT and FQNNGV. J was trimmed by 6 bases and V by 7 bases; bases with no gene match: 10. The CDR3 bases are TGTGCCAGCAACCAAAAGCGGGGGGAGGGCAATGAGCAGTTCTTC. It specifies CASNQKRGEGNEQFF.

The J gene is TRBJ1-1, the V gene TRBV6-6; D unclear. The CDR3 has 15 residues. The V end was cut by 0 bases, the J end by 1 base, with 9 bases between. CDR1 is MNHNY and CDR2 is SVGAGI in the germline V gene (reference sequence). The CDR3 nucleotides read TGTGCCAGCAGTTACTCCCCACAGTCGAACACTGAAGCTTTCTTT. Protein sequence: CASSYSPQSNTEAFF.

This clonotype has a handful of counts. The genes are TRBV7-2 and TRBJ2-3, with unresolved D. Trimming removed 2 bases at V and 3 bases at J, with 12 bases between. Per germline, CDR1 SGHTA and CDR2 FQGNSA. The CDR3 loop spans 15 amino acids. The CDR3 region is CASSLNPLGTDTQYF. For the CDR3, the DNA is TGTGCCAGCAGCTTAAATCCCCTAGGTACAGATACGCAGTATTTT.

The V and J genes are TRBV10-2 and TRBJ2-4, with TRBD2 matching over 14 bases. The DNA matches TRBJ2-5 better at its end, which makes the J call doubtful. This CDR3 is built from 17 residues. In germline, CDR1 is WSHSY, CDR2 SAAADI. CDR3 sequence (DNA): TGCGCCAGCAGTGAGTCCCCGGGACTAGCGGGAGCAGAGACCCAGTACTTC. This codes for CASSESPGLAGAETQYF.

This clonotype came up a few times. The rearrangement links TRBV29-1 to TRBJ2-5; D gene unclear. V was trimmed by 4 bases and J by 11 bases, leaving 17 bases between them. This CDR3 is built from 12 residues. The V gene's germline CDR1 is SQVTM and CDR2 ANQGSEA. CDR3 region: CSVVIGSLMQYF. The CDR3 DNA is TGCAGCGTTGTCATAGGTTCGTTGATGCAGTACTTC.

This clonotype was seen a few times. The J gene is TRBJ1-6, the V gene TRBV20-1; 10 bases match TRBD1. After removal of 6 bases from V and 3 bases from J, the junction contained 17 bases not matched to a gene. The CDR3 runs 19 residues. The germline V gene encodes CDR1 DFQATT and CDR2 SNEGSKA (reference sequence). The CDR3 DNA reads TGCAGTGCGCCGAACCGGGACAGGGGACAAGCTTACTATAATTCACCCCTCCACTTT. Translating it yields CSAPNRDRGQAYYNSPLHF.

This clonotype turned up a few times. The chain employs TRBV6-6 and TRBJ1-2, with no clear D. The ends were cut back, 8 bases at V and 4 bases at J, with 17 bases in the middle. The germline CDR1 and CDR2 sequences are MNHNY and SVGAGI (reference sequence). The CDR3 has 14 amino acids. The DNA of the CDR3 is TGTGCCAGCCACGAGGCCCTACGCGGCTATGGCTACACCTTC. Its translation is CASHEALRGYGYTF.